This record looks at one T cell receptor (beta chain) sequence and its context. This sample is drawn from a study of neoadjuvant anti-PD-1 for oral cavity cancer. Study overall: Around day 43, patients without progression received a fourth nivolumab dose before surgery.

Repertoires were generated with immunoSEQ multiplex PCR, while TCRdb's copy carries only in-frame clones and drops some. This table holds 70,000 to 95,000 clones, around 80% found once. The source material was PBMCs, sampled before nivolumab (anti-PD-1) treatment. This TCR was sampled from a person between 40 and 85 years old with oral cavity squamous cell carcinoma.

CDR3 protein: CASRRQGITYEQYF. The CDR3 DNA reads TGTGCCAGCCGTAGACAGGGGATCACCTACGAGCAGTACTTC. The chain joins TRBV6-5 to TRBJ2-7; 8 positions agree with TRBD1. In germline, CDR1 is MNHEY, CDR2 SVGAGI. The CDR3 is 14 amino acids. J lost 2 bases, V lost 8 bases, and 8 bases had no gene match.